These 10 T cell receptor beta chains were all obtained from the same sample, sequenced in a study of CD8+ T cells in alopecia areata. Specified treatment: oral pan-JAK inhibitor, 5-10 mg twice daily. RNA was extracted and reverse transcribed into cDNA as the sequencing template. Sequencing used immunoSEQ multiplex PCR; TCRdb keeps in-frame clones, though not all of them. The table shows about 200,000 clones, with 35% to 40% occurring only once. The sequences come from CD4+ T cells sorted from blood, collected between weeks 30 and 35, from a patient treated with tofacitinib. These receptors came from a human donor with alopecia areata.

The J gene is TRBJ1-5, the V gene TRBV29-1; D call uncertain. CDR1 is SQVTM, CDR2 ANQGSEA, per germline. This CDR3 is built from 16 residues. Trimming left V 3 bases short and J 2 bases short, with 17 bases between. The CDR3 spells CSVDRTGPRGNQPQHF. The CDR3 bases are TGCAGCGTTGATAGGACCGGGCCTAGAGGCAATCAGCCCCAGCATTTT.

Comment on this clone: In the same sample, other DNA sequences code for this CDR3. This chain uses TRBV29-1 with TRBJ2-2; D gene ambiguous. This CDR3 is built from 15 residues. Germline V gene sequence: CDR1 SQVTM, CDR2 ANQGSEA. Deletions cut 3 bases from V and 4 bases from J, with 15 bases between. The CDR3 region is CSVESAAGGTGELFF. In DNA form, the CDR3 reads TGCAGCGTTGAGTCTGCGGCCGGTGGCACCGGGGAGCTGTTTTTT.

This clone has more than one count but fewer than ten. Other DNA sequences of this sample code for an identical CDR3. This chain joins TRBV6-6 and TRBJ2-3, with TRBD2 matching 9 bases. CDR1 is MNHNY and CDR2 is SVGAGI in the germline V gene (reference sequence). Trimming cost V 6 bases and J 2 bases; bases outside gene matches: 6. The CDR3 loop spans 15 amino acids. The CDR3 DNA follows: TGTGCCAGCAGCCGCCTAGCGGGATCCACAGATACGCAGTATTTT. It is translated as CASSRLAGSTDTQYF.

This chain joins TRBV9 and TRBJ2-5; the match to TRBD2 covers 13 bases. The length of the CDR3 is 16 residues. Trimming took 3 bases from V and 4 from J; bases not matched to a gene: 6. Germline-derived CDR1 and CDR2 are SGDLS and YYNGEE. CDR3 DNA sequence: TGTGCCAGCAGCGAAACTAGCGGGAGGGCAACAGAGACCCAGTACTTC. This gives the protein CASSETSGRATETQYF.

The chain links TRBV11-2 to TRBJ2-3; possibly TRBD1 for D (6 bases). Per the germline V gene, CDR1 is SGHAT and CDR2 is FQNNGV. The CDR3 totals 15 residues. Trimming stripped 2 bases from V and 2 bases from J, with 11 bases between. The CDR3 DNA is TGTGCCAGCAGCTTATCTGGGGGCAACACAGATACGCAGTATTTT. As protein: CASSLSGGNTDTQYF.

This chain connects TRBV29-1 to TRBJ1-1, with D unresolved. The CDR3 sequence is 9 residues long. Germline V gives CDR1 SQVTM, CDR2 ANQGSEA. Trimming took 4 bases from V and 5 from J, leaving 2 bases between them. The CDR3: CSVGTEAFF. As DNA, the CDR3 is TGCAGCGTTGGGACTGAAGCTTTCTTT. The full variable domain, completed using reference TRBV29-1 and TRBJ1-1, is SAVISQKPSRDICQRGTSLTIQCQVDSQVTMMFWYRQQPGQSLTLIATANQGSEATYESGFVIDKFPISRPNLTFSTLTVSNMSPEDSSIYLCSVGTEAFFGQGTRLTVV.

V gene TRBV23-1 combines with J gene TRBJ2-7; unclear D gene. TRBV23-1 is treated as an ORF (open reading frame) with a function not yet certain. The V end lost 0 bases, the J end lost 1 base, and 7 bases lay between the germline ends. The CDR3 has 14 residues. The CDR3 region has the DNA TGCGCCAGCAGTCAATCGTTGGGGTCCTACGAGCAGTACTTC. It encodes CASSQSLGSYEQYF.

The V call is TRBV10-3, the J call TRBJ2-3; possibly TRBD2 for D (7 bases). This CDR3 contains 14 residues. CDR1 is ENHRY and CDR2 is SYGVKD in the germline V gene. V was pared by 10 bases and J by 0 bases, with 14 bases between. Written as DNA, the CDR3 is TGTGCCACCGGCGGGGGCCCGAGCACAGATACGCAGTATTTT. Amino acid sequence: CATGGGPSTDTQYF.

The chain has TRBV9 and TRBJ2-1; 14 nucleotides agree with TRBD2. The CDR3 loop spans 18 amino acids. The junction had 10 bases not matched to a gene; V was cut back by 1 base and J by 7 bases. Germline V gene lookup returns CDR1 SGDLS and CDR2 YYNGEE. Written as DNA, the CDR3 is TGTGCCAGCAGCGTATCCCTGGGACTAGCGGGGGACCATAATGAGCAGTTCTTC. It encodes CASSVSLGLAGDHNEQFF.

V gene TRBV30 combines with J gene TRBJ1-6, with D uncertain. CDR1 GTSNPN and CDR2 SVGIG come from the germline V gene (reference sequence). Trimming shortened V by 0 bases and J by 6 bases, and 9 bases separated the two germline ends. The CDR3 spans 14 residues. The CDR3 loop is CAWSVWAFNSPLHF. The CDR3 DNA follows: TGTGCCTGGAGTGTTTGGGCATTTAATTCACCCCTCCACTTT. Full variable domain (outside the CDR3, taken from reference TRBV30 and TRBJ1-6): SQTIHQWPATLVQPVGSPLSLECTVEGTSNPNLYWYRQAAGRGLQLLFYSVGIGQISSEVPQNLSASRPQDRQFILSSKKLLLSDSGFYLCAWSVWAFNSPLHFGNGTRLTVT.